This T cell receptor beta chain was identified in a study of blood T cells in healthy people across ages. Alongside a J-beta primer mix, a sample-barcoded 5' primer served in a second PCR lasting roughly 6 to 12 cycles. One entry per CDR3 protein, called by TCRdb with MiXCR from the 5' RACE reads. Of 850,000 to 1,000,000 distinct CDR3 sequences listed, under 50% are singletons. The length of the CDR3 is 13 residues. With 6 bases removed from V and 2 bases from J, the gap between germline ends came to 10 bases. The germline V gene has CDR1 MNHEY and CDR2 SMNVEV (reference sequence). Sequencing was performed on blood. This sequence originates from a man aged 25-40 years in good health. The J gene is TRBJ1-2, the V gene TRBV27; D is undetermined. CDR3 nucleotides: TGTGCCAGCAGACGCGGACTGAACTATGGCTACACCTTC. As protein: CASRRGLNYGYTF.